Detailed here is one T cell receptor beta chain. The table lists this clone with a count of one. Its recognized antigen is unknown. One base away there is no much larger clone; base qualities are not given. The data are from a study of OX40 agonist ivuxolimab in advanced cancers. Looking at the study overall: The costimulatory receptor OX40 (CD134) was targeted by ivuxolimab, a fully human IgG2 agonistic monoclonal antibody. The point of sequencing TCRbeta in the periphery was to test whether ivuxolimab changed TCR sequence diversity and drove clonal T-cell expansion. Patients were allowed to have had prior anti-PD-1, anti-PD-L1 or anti-CTLA-4 therapy, and approximately 40% of the dose-escalation patients had been treated with checkpoint inhibitors. The paper covers the monotherapy dose-escalation part of the phase I ivuxolimab trial, which included N of about 50 patients. Partial responses were achieved by three dose-escalation patients, of whom one had hepatocellular carcinoma and two had cutaneous melanoma. Of the 50 to 55 dose-escalation patients, hepatocellular carcinoma was present in around 20, melanoma in around 15, renal cell carcinoma in 9 and head and neck cancer in 9. In the dose-escalation cohort, roughly 82% of patients were male, and the mean age was around 60 years with a range of roughly 20 to 80. Intravenous ivuxolimab was administered to patients every 2 weeks at six dose levels: 0.01, 0.1, 0.3, 1.5, 3 and 10 mg/kg. The paper's findings and limits, for the study overall: At doses from 0.1 to 3.0 mg/kg, clonal expansion was seen in both CD4+ and CD8+ blood T cells between baseline and week 6. Antigen specificity was not determined for the clonally expanded peripheral T cells. Low levels of normalized T-cell clonal expansion were also shown by some nonresponding patients. In the 0.1-3.0 mg/kg groups, partial responders had among the lowest normalized peripheral clonal expansion, particularly in CD8+ T cells. After ivuxolimab, more expanded clones were found on average in CD8+ T cells than in CD4+ T cells.

The trial excluded patients who had a history of autoimmune disease or were on systemic immunosuppression. Peripheral blood for TCR sequencing was collected from all dose cohorts at baseline, on cycle 4 day 1, and on cycle 7 day 1. The samples were taken from a phase I, first-in-human, multicenter, open-label dose-escalation trial of ivuxolimab. The trial enrolled adults with locally advanced or metastatic head and neck squamous cell, hepatocellular, melanoma or renal cell carcinoma. Before TCR sequencing, CD4+ T cells and CD8+ T cells from peripheral blood were sorted into separate populations. Genomic DNA was extracted from sorted cells for sequencing of the TCRbeta CDR3 region. TCRbeta CDR3 regions were sequenced using the immunoSEQ Assay. The clones in this table, taken by TCRdb from immuneACCESS, are in-frame only. Not every clone is retained; where verified, under half of the shortfall comes from an unresolved V gene, and the cause of the rest is unknown. For this sample the table gives 60,000 to 85,000 clones, of which roughly 80% were detected only once. Jointly, the top ten make up almost 1.5% of the sample.

V lost 4 bases and J lost 0 bases, and the count of bases not matched to a germline gene is 5. The germline V gene (reference sequence) yields MNHEY for CDR1 and SMNVEV for CDR2. The CDR3 runs 17 residues from the cysteine to the phenylalanine. Only the CDR3 part of the read is kept: 51 bases, read in frame from the first base. Sample: CD4+ or CD8+ T cells sorted from blood, taken in a trial of the OX40 agonist ivuxolimab. The sequence came from an adult with an advanced solid tumor such as melanoma, head and neck, liver or kidney cancer. The sequence joins TRBV27 to TRBJ1-3; the junction holds 11 bases that match TRBD1. The nucleotides are TGTGCCAGCAGTTACCGGACAGGGGGCTTCTCTGGAAACACCATATATTTT. It is translated as CASSYRTGGFSGNTIYF.